The rows below give T cell receptor beta chains drawn from one sample of a study of blood T cell repertoires in COVID-19. Libraries were prepared by immunoSEQ multiplex PCR; TCRdb keeps only in-frame clonotypes and omits some of them. The table records over 85,000 clones, over 85% of them present only once. Material for sequencing was peripheral blood. Source of these receptors: a woman between 50 and 59 years old with COVID-19, enrolled during active disease. Each CDR3 is given with its conserved first and last residue. Each record gives: V gene, J gene, clone size, D gene, CDR3 DNA, CDR3 protein. The D gene is left open where the match is weak. Expanded clones get a size class; other rows say once, few or many, or leave the size out.

TRBV3-1/TRBV3-2	TRBJ1-4	.	.	TGTGCCAGCAGCCTCCTCGGGGCAACTAATGAAAAACTGTTTTTT	CASSLLGATNEKLFF
TRBV6-6	TRBJ1-2	.	.	TGTGCCAGCCTTTCCAGGGGAAGCGACTATGGCTACACCTTC	CASLSRGSDYGYTF
TRBV5-6	TRBJ2-3	.	TRBD2	TGTGCCAGCAGCTCCCCCCCCCTAGCGGGGACCACAGATACGCAGTATTTT	CASSSPPLAGTTDTQYF
TRBV5-4	TRBJ2-2	.	.	TGTGCCAGCAGCCAGGGTCTACTGAACACCGGGGAGCTGTTTTTT	CASSQGLLNTGELFF
TRBV7-9	TRBJ1-2	.	TRBD1	TGTGCCAGCAGCTTAACAGGGGACTATGGCTACACCTTC	CASSLTGDYGYTF
TRBV10-3	TRBJ1-6	.	.	TGTGCCATCAGTGAGTCGAGGGATTATAATTCACCCCTCCACTTT	CAISESRDYNSPLHF
TRBV5-8	TRBJ1-5	.	TRBD1	TGTGCCAGCAGCTTTTTATTAGTCGACAGGGGGAATCAGCCCCAGCATTTT	CASSFLLVDRGNQPQHF
TRBV5-8	TRBJ1-4	.	.	TGTGCCAGCAGCTTGGGGAGAGGAACCCCTGGGGAAAAACTGTTTTTT	CASSLGRGTPGEKLFF
TRBV7-8	TRBJ1-5	.	.	TGTGCCAGCAGCTTACAGGGTAAGTCCCAGCATTTT	CASSLQGKSQHF
TRBV7-9	TRBJ1-2	.	TRBD1	TGTGCCAGCAGCTGGACAGGAGGGGTCTATGGCTACACCTTC	CASSWTGGVYGYTF
TRBV9	TRBJ2-1	.	TRBD1	TGTGCCAGCAGCCCGGGACAGGAAGTTTTCTTC	CASSPGQEVFF
TRBV14	TRBJ2-3	.	TRBD1	TGTGCCAGCAGCTACGACAGGGCAGATACGCAGTATTTT	CASSYDRADTQYF
TRBV11-2	TRBJ2-3	.	.	TGTGCCAGCAGCTTAGGGGGCGCTAGCACAGATACGCAGTATTTT	CASSLGGASTDTQYF
TRBV27	TRBJ2-1	.	TRBD1	TGTGCCAGCAGTTTAAGTCAGGGGGCCCTTTTTTCCTACAATGAGCAGTTCTTC	CASSLSQGALFSYNEQFF
TRBV4-2	TRBJ1-2	.	.	TGTGCCAGCAGCCAAGGCCGGGGGGGGCAAGATGGCTACACCTTC	CASSQGRGGQDGYTF
TRBV9	TRBJ1-4	.	.	TGTGCCATAGGGAGGGCCGACGGTCGTGAAAAACTGTTTTTT	CAIGRADGREKLFF
TRBV15	TRBJ2-3	.	TRBD2	TGTGCCACCAGCAGAAGGCAGCGGGGGTTCACAGATACGCAGTATTTT	CATSRRQRGFTDTQYF
TRBV28	TRBJ1-3	.	.	TGTGCCAGCAGTTTTCGGGGAAACACCATATATTTT	CASSFRGNTIYF
TRBV7-9	TRBJ1-5	.	.	TGTGCCAGCCAAGGACAGCCTAATCAGCCCCAGCATTTT	CASQGQPNQPQHF
TRBV10-3	TRBJ2-7	.	.	TGTGCCATCCGATCCAACAGGGACATCGAGCAGTACTTC	CAIRSNRDIEQYF
TRBV5-1	TRBJ1-5	.	TRBD1	TGCGCCAGATACCGGGACAGGGGGCGGATGGGGCAGCCCCAGCATTTT	CARYRDRGRMGQPQHF
TRBV4-3	TRBJ2-3	.	TRBD2	TGCGCCAGCAGCCAAGACGAGCGGGGGACCTACACAGATACGCAGTATTTT	CASSQDERGTYTDTQYF
TRBV5-1	TRBJ1-3	.	TRBD1	TGCGCCAGCAGCTTGGCCTCCGGGACAGGTGGAAACACCATATATTTT	CASSLASGTGGNTIYF
TRBV5-4	TRBJ2-1	.	.	TGTGCCAGCAGCCTGGGAGGCTCCTACAATGAGCAGTTCTTC	CASSLGGSYNEQFF
TRBV6-1	TRBJ1-2	.	.	TGTGCCAGCAGCCGAGAAAATGGCTACACCTTC	CASSRENGYTF
TRBV11-1	TRBJ2-7	.	TRBD1	TGTGCCAGCAGCTTAAGTTCGGACAGGGTCTTCGAGCAGTACTTC	CASSLSSDRVFEQYF
TRBV30	TRBJ1-2	.	.	TGTGCCTGGAGTGTACGCAGGGATAACTATGGCTACACCTTC	CAWSVRRDNYGYTF
TRBV7-9	TRBJ1-6	.	.	TGTGCCAGCAGCTTTCCAGGGGAAGTCAATTCACCCCTCCACTTT	CASSFPGEVNSPLHF
TRBV5-1	TRBJ1-5	.	.	TGCGCCAGCAGCTTGGCGGGGGGCCACAATCAGCCCCAGCATTTT	CASSLAGGHNQPQHF
TRBV11-2	TRBJ2-1	.	TRBD2	TGTGCCAGCAGCTTATCTAGCGGGGGGGCCTATGAGCAGTTCTTC	CASSLSSGGAYEQFF
TRBV5-1	TRBJ2-6	.	.	TGCGCCAGCAGCAATCGGGGGGCGCTCTCTGGGGCCAACGTCCTGACTTTC	CASSNRGALSGANVLTF
TRBV25-1	TRBJ2-5	.	TRBD2	TGTGCCAGTCGGACTAGCGGTATTCAAGAGACCCAGTACTTC	CASRTSGIQETQYF
TRBV6-2/TRBV6-3	TRBJ2-2	.	.	TGTGCCAGCAGTTCCTATGCCCCGTCTTCGAACACCGGGGAGCTGTTTTTT	CASSSYAPSSNTGELFF
TRBV19	TRBJ2-7	.	TRBD1	TGTGCCAGTAGCCGACAGGGGGAGATCTACGAGCAGTACTTC	CASSRQGEIYEQYF
TRBV27	TRBJ2-7	.	TRBD1	TGTGCCAGCAGCCGACAGGGGAGCTCCTACGAGCAGTACTTC	CASSRQGSSYEQYF
TRBV6-5	TRBJ1-3	.	.	TGTGCCAGCAACTTAGGGGCGGAGGGAAACACCATATATTTT	CASNLGAEGNTIYF
TRBV24-1	TRBJ2-2	.	TRBD1	TGTGCCACCTCGGACAGGGGGAGTACCGGGGAGCTGTTTTTT	CATSDRGSTGELFF
TRBV6-6	TRBJ2-7	.	TRBD1	TGTGCCAGCAGCACCGGGACAGGGGGCCACGAGCAGTACTTC	CASSTGTGGHEQYF
TRBV7-9	TRBJ2-7	.	.	TGTGCCAGCAGCCCTCTTAGGGGGGGGGCAGGCGAGCAGTACTTC	CASSPLRGGAGEQYF
TRBV28	TRBJ1-1	.	TRBD1	TGTGCCAGCAGCCTTTTGACAGGGTTGGCAGTAGGGACTGAAGCTTTCTTT	CASSLLTGLAVGTEAFF
TRBV13	TRBJ1-1	.	TRBD1	TGTGCCAGCAGCTCTTGGGGACAGGGGGCGGACACTGAAGCTTTCTTT	CASSSWGQGADTEAFF
TRBV6-5	TRBJ1-4	.	TRBD1	TGTGCCAGCAGTTACTCGAACAGGGGAGAAAAACTGTTTTTT	CASSYSNRGEKLFF
TRBV13	TRBJ2-5	.	.	TGTGCCAGCAGCAAAGACAGCGTAGAGACCCAGTACTTC	CASSKDSVETQYF
TRBV19	TRBJ2-3	.	.	TGTGCCAGTACCAAGGACAGTTTCACAGAGGGTACAGATACGCAGTATTTT	CASTKDSFTEGTDTQYF
TRBV7-9	TRBJ1-5	.	.	TGTGCCAGCAGTTCTAATGCGGGGTATGCTCAGCCCCAGCATTTT	CASSSNAGYAQPQHF
TRBV9	TRBJ2-2	once	TRBD2	TGTGCCAGCACCACTCCACGGGGTCGTGGACTAGCGGGGCCCAACACCGGGGAGCTGTTTTTT	CASTTPRGRGLAGPNTGELFF
TRBV7-8	TRBJ1-5	.	.	TGTGCCAGCAGCTCAGGGGTTCAGGGATGGGGGAGGCCCCAGCATTTT	CASSSGVQGWGRPQHF
TRBV7-8	TRBJ2-7	few	TRBD2	TGTGCCAGCAGCTTTAGCGGGGGGCCTTCCTACGAGCAGTACTTC	CASSFSGGPSYEQYF
TRBV5-6	TRBJ2-7	.	TRBD1	TGTGCCAGCAGCTACGGGACAGGGGGCTACGAGCAGTACTTC	CASSYGTGGYEQYF
TRBV30	TRBJ2-3	.	.	TGTGCCTGGAGGGGGGCAGGTGAGGGCGGTCAGTATTTT	CAWRGAGEGGQYF
TRBV25-1	TRBJ1-2	.	TRBD1	TGTGCCAGTCGGACAGGGGGCTTTGGCTACACCTTC	CASRTGGFGYTF
TRBV19	TRBJ2-2	.	.	TGTGCCAGTAGGCAGGGCTCGAACACCGGGGAGCTGTTTTTT	CASRQGSNTGELFF